This TCR beta chain appears in the sequencing data of a study of breast tumors, draining lymph nodes, adjacent tissues. This clonotype showed up many times. Its antigen is unidentified. Findings and limits, study-wide: Data fit most tumor T cells coming from lymph node, expanding in tumor. Tumor T cell lymph node origin was a supported hypothesis, not proven. Tumor repertoires ranked between lymph nodes and nontumor tissue in diversity, with V and J gene preferences. Luminal-like breast cancer showed significantly greater tumor-nontumor repertoire similarity than basal-like breast cancer did.

The CDR3 is 14 amino acids. The V gene's germline CDR1 is MGHRA and CDR2 YSYEKL. The V end was cut by 4 bases, the J end by 3 bases, with 9 bases between. TCRdb passed the multiplex PCR reads through MiXCR, listing each CDR3 protein once. Of approximately 130,000 distinct CDR3 sequences listed, about 20% are singletons. Samples came from axillary lymph nodes draining the breast cancer. Sequences were obtained from axillary lymph node tissue. The genes are TRBV4-1 and TRBJ2-2, with D maybe TRBD1 (6 bases). This TCR derives from a female donor with breast cancer. Some clones in this sample may be carry-over from other donors' samples. CDR3 coding DNA: TGCGCCAGCAGCCGGAGACAGGACACCGGGGAGCTGTTTTTT. Its protein is CASSRRQDTGELFF.